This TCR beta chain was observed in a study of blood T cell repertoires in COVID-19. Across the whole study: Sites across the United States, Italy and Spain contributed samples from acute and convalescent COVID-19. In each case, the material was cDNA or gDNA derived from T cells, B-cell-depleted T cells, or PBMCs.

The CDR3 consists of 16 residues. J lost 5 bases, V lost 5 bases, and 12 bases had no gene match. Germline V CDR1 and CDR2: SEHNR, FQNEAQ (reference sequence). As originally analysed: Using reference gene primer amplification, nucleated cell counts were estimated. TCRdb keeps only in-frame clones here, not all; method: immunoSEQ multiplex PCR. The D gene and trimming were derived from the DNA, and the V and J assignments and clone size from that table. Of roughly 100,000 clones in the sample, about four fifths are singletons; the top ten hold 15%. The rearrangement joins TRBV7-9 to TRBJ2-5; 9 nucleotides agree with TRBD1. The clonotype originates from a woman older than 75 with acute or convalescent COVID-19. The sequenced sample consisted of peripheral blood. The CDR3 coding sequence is TGTGCCAGCAGCGAGTCCGGGACAGGGAAGAGGGAGACCCAGTACTTC. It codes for CASSESGTGKRETQYF.